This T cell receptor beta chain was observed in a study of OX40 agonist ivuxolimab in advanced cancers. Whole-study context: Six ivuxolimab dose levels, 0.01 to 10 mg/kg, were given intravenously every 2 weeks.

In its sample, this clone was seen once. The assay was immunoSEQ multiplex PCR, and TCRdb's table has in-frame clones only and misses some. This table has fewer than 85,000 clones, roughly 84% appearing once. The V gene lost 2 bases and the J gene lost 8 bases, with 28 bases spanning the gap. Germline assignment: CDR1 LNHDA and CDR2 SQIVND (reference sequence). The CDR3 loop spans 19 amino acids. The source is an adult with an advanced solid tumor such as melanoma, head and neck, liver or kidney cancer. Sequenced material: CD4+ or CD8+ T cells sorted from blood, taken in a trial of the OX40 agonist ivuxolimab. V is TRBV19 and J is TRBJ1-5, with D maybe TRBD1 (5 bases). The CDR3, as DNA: TGTGCCAGTAGTATAAGATCTTGGGTGAGCAAGAGGGGTACGGAGCCCCAGCATTTT. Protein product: CASSIRSWVSKRGTEPQHF.